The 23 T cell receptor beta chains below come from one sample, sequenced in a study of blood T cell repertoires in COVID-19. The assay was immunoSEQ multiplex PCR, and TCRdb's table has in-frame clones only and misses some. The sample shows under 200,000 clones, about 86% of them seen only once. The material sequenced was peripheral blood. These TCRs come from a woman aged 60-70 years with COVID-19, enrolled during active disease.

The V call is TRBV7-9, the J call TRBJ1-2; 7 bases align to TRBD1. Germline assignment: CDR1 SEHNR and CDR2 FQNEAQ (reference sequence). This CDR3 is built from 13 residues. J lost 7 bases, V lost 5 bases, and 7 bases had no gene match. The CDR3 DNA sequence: TGTGCCAGCAGCCTCGGGACAGCTTTTGGCTACACCTTC. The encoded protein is CASSLGTAFGYTF.

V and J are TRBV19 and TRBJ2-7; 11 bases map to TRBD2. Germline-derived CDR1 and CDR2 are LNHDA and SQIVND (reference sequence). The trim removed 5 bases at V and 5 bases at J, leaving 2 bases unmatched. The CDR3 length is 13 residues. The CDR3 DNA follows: TGTGCCAGTAGTCTGACTAGCGGGAACGAGCAGTACTTC. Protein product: CASSLTSGNEQYF.

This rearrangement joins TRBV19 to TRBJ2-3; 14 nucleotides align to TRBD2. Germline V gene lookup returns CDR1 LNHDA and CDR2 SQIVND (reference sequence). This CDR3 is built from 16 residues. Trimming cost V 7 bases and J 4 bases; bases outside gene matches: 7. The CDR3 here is CASTQGTSGRADTQYF. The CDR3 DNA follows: TGTGCCAGTACCCAAGGGACTAGCGGGAGAGCAGATACGCAGTATTTT.

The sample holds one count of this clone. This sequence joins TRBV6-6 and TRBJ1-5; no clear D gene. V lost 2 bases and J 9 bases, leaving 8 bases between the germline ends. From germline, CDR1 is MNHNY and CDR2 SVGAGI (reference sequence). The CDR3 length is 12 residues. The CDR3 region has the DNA TGTGCCAGCAGTTACACCGACTTGCCCCAGCATTTT. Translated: CASSYTDLPQHF.

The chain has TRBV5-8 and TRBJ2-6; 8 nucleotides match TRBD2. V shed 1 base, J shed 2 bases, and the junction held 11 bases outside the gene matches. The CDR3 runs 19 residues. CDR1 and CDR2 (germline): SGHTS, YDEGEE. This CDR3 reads CASSLMGLAGGTGANVLTF. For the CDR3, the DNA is TGTGCCAGCAGCTTGATGGGTTTGGCGGGAGGAACTGGGGCCAACGTCCTGACTTTC.

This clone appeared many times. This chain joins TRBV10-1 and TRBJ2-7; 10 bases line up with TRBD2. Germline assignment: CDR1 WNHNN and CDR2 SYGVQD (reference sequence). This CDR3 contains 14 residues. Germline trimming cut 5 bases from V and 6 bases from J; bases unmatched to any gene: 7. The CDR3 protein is CASSPGLASIEQYF. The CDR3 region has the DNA TGCGCCAGCAGTCCGGGACTAGCGTCGATCGAGCAGTACTTC.

The CDR3 coding sequence is TGTGCCAGCAGCAAGACAGGGGTCCCCGGGGAGCTGTTTTTT. Translation gives CASSKTGVPGELFF. The J gene is TRBJ2-2, the V gene TRBV6-6, with 8 bases fitting TRBD1. In germline, CDR1 is MNHNY, CDR2 SVGAGI (reference sequence). J was trimmed by 6 bases and V by 6 bases; bases with no gene match: 6. The CDR3 loop spans 14 amino acids.

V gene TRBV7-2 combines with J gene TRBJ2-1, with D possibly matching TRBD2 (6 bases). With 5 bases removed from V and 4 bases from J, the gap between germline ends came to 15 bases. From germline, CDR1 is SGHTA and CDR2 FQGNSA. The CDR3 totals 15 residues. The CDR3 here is CASSKGVGTYNEQFF. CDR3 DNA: TGTGCCAGCAGCAAAGGGGTGGGGACTTACAATGAGCAGTTCTTC. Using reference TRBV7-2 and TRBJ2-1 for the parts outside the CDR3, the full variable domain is GAGVSQSPSNKVTEKGKDVELRCDPISGHTALYWYRQSLGQGLEFLIYFQGNSAPDKSGLPSDRFSAERTGGSVSTLTIQRTQQEDSAVYLCASSKGVGTYNEQFFGPGTRLTVL.

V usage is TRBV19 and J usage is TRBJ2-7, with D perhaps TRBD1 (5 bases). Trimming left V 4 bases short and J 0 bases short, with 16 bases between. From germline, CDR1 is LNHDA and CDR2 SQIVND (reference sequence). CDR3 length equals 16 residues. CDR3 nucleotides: TGTGCCAGTAGTACTCCTAGGGGCGCCAGCTCCTACGAGCAGTACTTC. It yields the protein CASSTPRGASSYEQYF.

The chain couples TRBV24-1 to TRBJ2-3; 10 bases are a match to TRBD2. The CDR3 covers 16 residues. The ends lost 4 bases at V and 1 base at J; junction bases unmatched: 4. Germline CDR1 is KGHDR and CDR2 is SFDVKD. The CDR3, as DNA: TGTGCCACCAGTGACCCTGGACTAGCGGGCACAGATACGCAGTATTTT. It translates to CATSDPGLAGTDTQYF.

The CDR3 DNA reads as TGTGCCAGCAGCGCACAGGTTAACTATGGCTACACCTTC. It codes for CASSAQVNYGYTF. This chain uses TRBV11-2 with TRBJ1-2, with D possibly matching TRBD1 (5 bases). Trimming removed 5 bases at V and 1 base at J, with 8 bases between. The CDR3 is 13 residues long. Germline V gives CDR1 SGHAT, CDR2 FQNNGV. The whole variable domain, remainder taken from reference TRBV11-2 and TRBJ1-2, is EAGVAQSPRYKIIEKRQSVAFWCNPISGHATLYWYQQILGQGPKLLIQFQNNGVVDDSQLPKDRFSAERLKGVDSTLKIQPAKLEDSAVYLCASSAQVNYGYTFGSGTRLTVV.

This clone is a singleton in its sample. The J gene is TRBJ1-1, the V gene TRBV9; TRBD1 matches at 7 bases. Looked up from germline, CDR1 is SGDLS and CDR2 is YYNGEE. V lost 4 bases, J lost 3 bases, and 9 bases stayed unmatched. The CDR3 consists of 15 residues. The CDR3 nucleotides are TGTGCCAGCAGCACCCGACAGGGTATGGACACTGAAGCTTTCTTT. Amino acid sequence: CASSTRQGMDTEAFF.

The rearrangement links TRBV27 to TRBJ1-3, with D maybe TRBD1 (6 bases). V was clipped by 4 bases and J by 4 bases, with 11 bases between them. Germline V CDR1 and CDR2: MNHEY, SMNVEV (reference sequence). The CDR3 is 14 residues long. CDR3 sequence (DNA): TGTGCCAGCAGTTCAGGGGCGTTCGGAAACACCATATATTTT. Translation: CASSSGAFGNTIYF.

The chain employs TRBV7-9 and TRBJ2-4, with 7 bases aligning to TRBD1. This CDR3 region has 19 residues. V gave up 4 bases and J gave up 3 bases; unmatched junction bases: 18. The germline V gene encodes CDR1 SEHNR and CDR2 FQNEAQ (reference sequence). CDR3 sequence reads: CASSYRDRAESTLKNIQYF. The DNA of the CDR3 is TGTGCCAGCAGCTACCGGGACAGAGCCGAAAGTACCCTCAAAAACATTCAGTACTTC.

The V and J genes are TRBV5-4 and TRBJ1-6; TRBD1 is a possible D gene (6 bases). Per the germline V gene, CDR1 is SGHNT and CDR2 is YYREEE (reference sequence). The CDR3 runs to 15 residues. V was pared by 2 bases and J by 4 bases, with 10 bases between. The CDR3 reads CASSFGQNYNSPLHF. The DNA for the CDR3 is TGTGCCAGCAGCTTCGGACAGAATTATAATTCACCCCTCCACTTT.

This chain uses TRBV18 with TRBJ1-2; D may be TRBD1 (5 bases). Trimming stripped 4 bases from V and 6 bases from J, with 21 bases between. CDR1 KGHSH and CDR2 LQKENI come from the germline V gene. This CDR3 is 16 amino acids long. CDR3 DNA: TGTGCCAGCTCACGCGGGACCAGAGCTCAACAGAATGGCTACACCTTC. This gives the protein CASSRGTRAQQNGYTF.

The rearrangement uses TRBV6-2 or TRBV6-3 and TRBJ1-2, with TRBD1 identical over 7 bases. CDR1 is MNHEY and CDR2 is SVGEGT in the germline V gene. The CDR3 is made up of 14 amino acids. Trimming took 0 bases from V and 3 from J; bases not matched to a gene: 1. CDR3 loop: CASSYSGTDYGYTF. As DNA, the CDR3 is TGTGCCAGCAGTTACTCGGGGACAGACTATGGCTACACCTTC.

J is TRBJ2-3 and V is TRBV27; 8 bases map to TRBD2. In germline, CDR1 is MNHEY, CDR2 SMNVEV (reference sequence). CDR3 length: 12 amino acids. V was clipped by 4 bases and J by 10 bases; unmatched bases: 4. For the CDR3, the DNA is TGTGCCAGCAGTTCGGGACTAGTTGCGCAGTATTTT. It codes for CASSSGLVAQYF.

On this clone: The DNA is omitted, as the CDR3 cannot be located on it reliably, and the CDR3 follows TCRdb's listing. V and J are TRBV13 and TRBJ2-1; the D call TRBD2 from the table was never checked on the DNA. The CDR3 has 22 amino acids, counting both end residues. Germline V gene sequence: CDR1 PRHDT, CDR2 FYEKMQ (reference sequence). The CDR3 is CASSLPFLWTSGSTGSYNEQFF.

CDR3 coding DNA: TGTGCCAGCAGCCCCCACTACGGACAGGGGGTCGAGCAGTACTTC. This codes for CASSPHYGQGVEQYF. The V call is TRBV7-8, the J call TRBJ2-7; 10 positions match TRBD1. Germline trimming cut 5 bases from V and 6 bases from J; bases unmatched to any gene: 10. This CDR3 region has 15 residues. In germline, CDR1 is SGHVS, CDR2 FQNEAQ.

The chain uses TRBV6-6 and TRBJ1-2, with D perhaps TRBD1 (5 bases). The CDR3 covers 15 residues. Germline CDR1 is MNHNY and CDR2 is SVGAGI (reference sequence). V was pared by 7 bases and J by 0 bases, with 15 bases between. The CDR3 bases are TGTGCCAGCAATCTGGACGGGACTTCTAACTATGGCTACACCTTC. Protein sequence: CASNLDGTSNYGYTF.

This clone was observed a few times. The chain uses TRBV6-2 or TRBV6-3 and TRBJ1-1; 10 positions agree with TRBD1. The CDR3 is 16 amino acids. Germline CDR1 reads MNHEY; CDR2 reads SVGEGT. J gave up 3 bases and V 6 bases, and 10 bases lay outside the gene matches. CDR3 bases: TGTGCCAGCAGCCCCGACAGGGGGCGAATACACACTGAAGCTTTCTTT. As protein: CASSPDRGRIHTEAFF.

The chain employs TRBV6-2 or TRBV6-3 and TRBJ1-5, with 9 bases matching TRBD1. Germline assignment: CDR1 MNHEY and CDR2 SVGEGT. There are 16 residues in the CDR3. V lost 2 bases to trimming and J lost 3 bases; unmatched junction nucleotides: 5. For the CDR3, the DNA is TGTGCCAGCAGTTACCGGGGACAGGGTGACAATCAGCCCCAGCATTTT. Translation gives CASSYRGQGDNQPQHF.